This T cell receptor beta chain was retrieved from a study of cytomegalovirus exposure and HLA in healthy donors. Notes on the study in general: V- and J-gene trimming in TCR beta was tied to a missense DCLRE1C variant by an analysis performed later. As was reported, the HLA-A and HLA-B alleles of most subjects were accurately predicted from TCR beta sequences. Later analysis reportedly placed an Asian-associated ancestry cluster below the roughly 680-donor mean in N-insertions. Using a false discovery rate of 0.05, a later analysis showed that some 16,000 TCR beta sequences were associated with HLA alleles.

For this clone: Its specificity is not known.

PCR was performed using 60 Vbeta and 13 Jbeta primers. The method was immunoSEQ multiplex PCR; TCRdb's version includes in-frame clones alone and lacks a portion of them. The sample includes roughly 130,000 clones, approximately 68% of them seen just once. In germline, CDR1 is MDHEN, CDR2 SYDVKM. After removal of 5 bases from V and 5 bases from J, the junction contained 12 bases not matched to a gene. There are 16 residues in the CDR3. The sample comprised PBMCs. The chain recombines TRBV28 with TRBJ2-1, with 7 bases aligning to TRBD2. This TCR derives from a man aged 30-40 years in good health and CMV-seropositive. The CDR3 DNA reads as TGTGCCAGCAGTACTTCCGCTAGCGGCCATAACAATGAGCAGTTCTTC. Residues: CASSTSASGHNNEQFF.